This T cell receptor (beta chain) was recovered during a study of a mutant IDH1 vaccine in newly diagnosed glioma. The time point denotes: week 47, end of study. Topical imiquimod was applied with each vaccine dose, which held 300 ug of mutant IDH1 20-mer peptide. Each astrocytoma in the donors was new, WHO grade 3 or 4, IDH1-mutant and ATRX-lost. V shed 5 bases, J shed 2 bases, and the junction held 16 bases outside the gene matches. The length of the CDR3 is 19 residues. Germline CDR1 SGHVS, CDR2 FQNEAQ. Of note for this clone: Its antigen remains unknown.

The assay was immunoSEQ multiplex PCR, and TCRdb's table has in-frame clones only and misses some. The table lists about 50,000 clones, around 75% of them singletons. V and J are TRBV7-8 and TRBJ1-5, with 9 bases lining up with TRBD1. The source is a man aged 45-65 years with glioma. The source material was PBMCs, sampled from a glioma patient whose treatment included an IDH1 peptide vaccine. CDR3 residues: CASSLNRDREKQGNQPQHF. In nucleotides, the CDR3 is TGTGCCAGCAGCCTTAACCGGGACAGGGAGAAGCAAGGCAATCAGCCCCAGCATTTT.